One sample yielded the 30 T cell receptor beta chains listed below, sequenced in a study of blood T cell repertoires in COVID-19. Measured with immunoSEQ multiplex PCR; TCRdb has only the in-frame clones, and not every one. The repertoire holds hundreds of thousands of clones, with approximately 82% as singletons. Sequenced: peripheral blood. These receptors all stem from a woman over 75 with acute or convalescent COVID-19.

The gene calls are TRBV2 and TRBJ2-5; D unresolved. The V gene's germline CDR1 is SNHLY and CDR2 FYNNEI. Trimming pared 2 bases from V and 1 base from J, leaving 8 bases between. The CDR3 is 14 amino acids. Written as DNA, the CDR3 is TGTGCCAGCAGTGAAATGCAGGTCCAAGAGACCCAGTACTTC. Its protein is CASSEMQVQETQYF. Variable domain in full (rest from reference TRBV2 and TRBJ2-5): EPEVTQTPSHQVTQMGQEVILRCVPISNHLYFYWYRQILGQKVEFLVSFYNNEISEKSEIFDDQFSVERPDGSNFTLKIRSTKLEDSAMYFCASSEMQVQETQYFGPGTRLLVL.

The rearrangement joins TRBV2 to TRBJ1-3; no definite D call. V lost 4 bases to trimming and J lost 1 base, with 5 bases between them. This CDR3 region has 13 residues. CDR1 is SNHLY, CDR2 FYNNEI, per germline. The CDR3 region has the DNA TGTGCCAGCAGTGGAGGGTCTGGAAACACCATATATTTT. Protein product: CASSGGSGNTIYF.

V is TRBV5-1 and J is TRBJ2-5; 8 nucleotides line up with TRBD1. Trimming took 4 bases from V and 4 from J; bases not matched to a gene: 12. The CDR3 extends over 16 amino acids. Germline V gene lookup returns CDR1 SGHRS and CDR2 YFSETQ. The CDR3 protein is CASSPNRGTLRETQYF. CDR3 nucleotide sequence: TGCGCCAGCAGCCCAAACAGGGGGACACTTCGAGAGACCCAGTACTTC.

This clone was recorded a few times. The CDR3 DNA sequence: TGTGCCAGTAGTGCGACGGACAGGGGGAGAGACAATCAGCCCCAGCATTTT. Residues: CASSATDRGRDNQPQHF. This chain connects TRBV19 to TRBJ1-5; TRBD1 agrees at 10 bases. This CDR3 is 17 amino acids long. The V and J ends lost 5 bases and 3 bases, in that order; junction bases with no gene match: 10. Germline V CDR1 and CDR2: LNHDA, SQIVND (reference sequence).

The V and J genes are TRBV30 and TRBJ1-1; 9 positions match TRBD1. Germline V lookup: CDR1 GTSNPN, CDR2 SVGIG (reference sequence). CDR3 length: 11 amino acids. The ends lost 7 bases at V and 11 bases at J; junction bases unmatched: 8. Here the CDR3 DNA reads TGTGCCTTGGGACAGGGTGTAGGGGCTTTCTTT. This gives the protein CALGQGVGAFF. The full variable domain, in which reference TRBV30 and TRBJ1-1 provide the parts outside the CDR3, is SQTIHQWPATLVQPVGSPLSLECTVEGTSNPNLYWYRQAAGRGLQLLFYSVGIGQISSEVPQNLSASRPQDRQFILSSKKLLLSDSGFYLCALGQGVGAFFGQGTRLTVV.

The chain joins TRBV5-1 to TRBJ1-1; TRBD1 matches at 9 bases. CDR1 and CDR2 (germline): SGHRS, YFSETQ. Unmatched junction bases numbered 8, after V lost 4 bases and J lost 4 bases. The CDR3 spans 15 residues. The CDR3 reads CASSQYQQGATEAFF. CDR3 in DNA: TGCGCCAGCAGCCAGTATCAACAGGGGGCCACTGAAGCTTTCTTT. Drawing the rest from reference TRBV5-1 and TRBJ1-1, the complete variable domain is KAGVTQTPRYLIKTRGQQVTLSCSPISGHRSVSWYQQTPGQGLQFLFEYFSETQRNKGNFPGRFSGRQFSNSRSEMNVSTLELGDSALYLCASSQYQQGATEAFFGQGTRLTVV.

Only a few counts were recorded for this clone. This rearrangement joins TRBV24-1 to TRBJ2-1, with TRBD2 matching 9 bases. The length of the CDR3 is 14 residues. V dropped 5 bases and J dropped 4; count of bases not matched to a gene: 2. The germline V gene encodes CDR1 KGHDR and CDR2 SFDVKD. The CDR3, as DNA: TGTGCCACCAGTGCGCTAGCGGGGTACAATGAGCAGTTCTTC. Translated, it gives CATSALAGYNEQFF.

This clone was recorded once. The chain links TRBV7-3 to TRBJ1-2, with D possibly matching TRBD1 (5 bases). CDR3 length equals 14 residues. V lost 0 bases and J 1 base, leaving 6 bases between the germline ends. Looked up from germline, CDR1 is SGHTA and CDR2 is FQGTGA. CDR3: CASSLTGGNYGYTF. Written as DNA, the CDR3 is TGTGCCAGCAGCTTAACGGGGGGTAACTATGGCTACACCTTC.

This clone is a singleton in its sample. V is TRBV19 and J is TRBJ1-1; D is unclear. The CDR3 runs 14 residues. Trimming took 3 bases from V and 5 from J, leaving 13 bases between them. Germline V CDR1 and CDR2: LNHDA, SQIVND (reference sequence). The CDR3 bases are TGTGCCAGTAGTATTGGAGGGTTCGGGACTGAAGCTTTCTTT. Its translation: CASSIGGFGTEAFF.

CDR3 sequence (DNA): TGTGCCAGCAGTCATGAAGCGGGAGGGGAGTATTTT. Its translation: CASSHEAGGEYF. The rearrangement joins TRBV6-2 or TRBV6-3 to TRBJ2-3, with 10 bases that match TRBD2. Germline CDR1 reads MNHEY; CDR2 reads SVGEGT. The V segment lost 5 bases and the J segment 13 bases; nucleotides outside the gene matches: 6. This CDR3 comprises 12 residues.

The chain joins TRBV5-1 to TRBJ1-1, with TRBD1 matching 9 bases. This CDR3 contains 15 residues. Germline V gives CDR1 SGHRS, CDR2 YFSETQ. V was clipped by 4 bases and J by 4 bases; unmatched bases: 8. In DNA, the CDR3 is TGCGCCAGCAGCCCCATCGGACAGGGGATCACTGAAGCTTTCTTT. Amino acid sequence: CASSPIGQGITEAFF.

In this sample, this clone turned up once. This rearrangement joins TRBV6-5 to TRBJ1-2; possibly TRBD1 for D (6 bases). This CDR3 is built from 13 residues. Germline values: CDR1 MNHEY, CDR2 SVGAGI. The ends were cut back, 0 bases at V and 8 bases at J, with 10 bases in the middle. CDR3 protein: CASSYSGGRGYTF. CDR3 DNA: TGTGCCAGCAGTTACTCAGGGGGTCGGGGCTACACCTTC.

In DNA form, the CDR3 reads TGTGCCAGCAGTCGGGATGGACAGGGCCCTGGTGGGGCCAACGTCCTGACTTTC. The encoded protein is CASSRDGQGPGGANVLTF. The chain is built from TRBV6-6 and TRBJ2-6; 8 nucleotides align to TRBD1. Trimming removed 5 bases from V and 3 bases from J; junction bases left unmatched: 12. The CDR3 runs 18 residues. Germline loops: CDR1 MNHNY, CDR2 SVGAGI (reference sequence).

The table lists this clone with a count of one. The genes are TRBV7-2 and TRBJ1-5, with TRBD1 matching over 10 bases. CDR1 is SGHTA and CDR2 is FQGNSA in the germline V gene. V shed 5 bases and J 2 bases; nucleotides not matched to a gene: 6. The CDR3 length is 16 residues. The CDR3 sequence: CASSTGGQGGNQPQHF. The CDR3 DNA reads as TGTGCCAGCAGCACGGGAGGACAGGGGGGCAATCAGCCCCAGCATTTT.

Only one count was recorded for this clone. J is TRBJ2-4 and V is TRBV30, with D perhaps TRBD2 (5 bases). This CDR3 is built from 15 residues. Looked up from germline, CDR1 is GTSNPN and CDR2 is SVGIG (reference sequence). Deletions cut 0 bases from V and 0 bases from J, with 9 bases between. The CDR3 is CAWSVRAGAKNIQYF. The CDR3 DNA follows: TGTGCCTGGAGTGTACGGGCGGGAGCCAAAAACATTCAGTACTTC.

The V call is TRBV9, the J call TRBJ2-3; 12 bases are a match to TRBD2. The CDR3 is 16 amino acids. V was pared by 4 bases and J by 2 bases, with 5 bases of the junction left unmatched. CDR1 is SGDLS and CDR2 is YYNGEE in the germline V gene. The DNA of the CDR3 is TGTGCCAGCAGCAGGACTAGCGGGGTCGTCACAGATACGCAGTATTTT. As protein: CASSRTSGVVTDTQYF.

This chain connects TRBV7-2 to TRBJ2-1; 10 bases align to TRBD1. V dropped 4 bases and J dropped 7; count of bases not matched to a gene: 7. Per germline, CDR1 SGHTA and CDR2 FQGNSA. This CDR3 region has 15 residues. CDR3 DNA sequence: TGTGCCAGCAGCTCTAGGACAGGGGGTTGGAATGAGCAGTTCTTC. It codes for CASSSRTGGWNEQFF.

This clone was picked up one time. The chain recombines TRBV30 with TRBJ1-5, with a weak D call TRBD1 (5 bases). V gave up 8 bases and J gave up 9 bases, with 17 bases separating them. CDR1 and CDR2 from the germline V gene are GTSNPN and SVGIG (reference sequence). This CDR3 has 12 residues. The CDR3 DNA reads TGTGCCGCCAGCGGGGGGGAAGGGCCCCAGCATTTT. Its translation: CAASGGEGPQHF.

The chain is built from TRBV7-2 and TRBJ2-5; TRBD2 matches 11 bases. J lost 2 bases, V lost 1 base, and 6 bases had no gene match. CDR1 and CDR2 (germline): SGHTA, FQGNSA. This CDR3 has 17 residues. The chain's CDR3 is CASSLGLAGGPQETQYF. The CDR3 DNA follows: TGTGCCAGCAGCTTAGGGCTAGCGGGAGGACCTCAAGAGACCCAGTACTTC.

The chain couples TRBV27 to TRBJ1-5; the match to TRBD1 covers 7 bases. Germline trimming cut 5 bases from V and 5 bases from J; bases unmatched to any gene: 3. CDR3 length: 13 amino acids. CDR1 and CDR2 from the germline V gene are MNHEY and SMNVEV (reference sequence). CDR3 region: CASSQDRDQPQHF. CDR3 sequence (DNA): TGTGCCAGCAGTCAAGACAGGGATCAGCCCCAGCATTTT.

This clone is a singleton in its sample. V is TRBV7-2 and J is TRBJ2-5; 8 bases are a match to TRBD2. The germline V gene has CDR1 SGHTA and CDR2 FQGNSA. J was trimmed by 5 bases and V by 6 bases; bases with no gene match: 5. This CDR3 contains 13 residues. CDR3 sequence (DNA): TGTGCCAGCAGTCGGGGGGGTCGGGAGACCCAGTACTTC. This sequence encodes CASSRGGRETQYF.

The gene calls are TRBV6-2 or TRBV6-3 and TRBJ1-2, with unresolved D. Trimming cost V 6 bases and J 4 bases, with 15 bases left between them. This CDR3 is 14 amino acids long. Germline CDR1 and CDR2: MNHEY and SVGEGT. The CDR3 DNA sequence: TGTGCCAGCAGCCTTCTCGTTTCGAGCTATGGCTACACCTTC. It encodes CASSLLVSSYGYTF.

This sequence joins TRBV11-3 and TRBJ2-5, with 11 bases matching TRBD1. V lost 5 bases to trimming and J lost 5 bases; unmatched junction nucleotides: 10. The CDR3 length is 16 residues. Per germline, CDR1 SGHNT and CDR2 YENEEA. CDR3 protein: CASSQRTGGGLETQYF. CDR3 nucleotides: TGTGCCAGCAGCCAACGGACAGGGGGCGGGTTGGAGACCCAGTACTTC.

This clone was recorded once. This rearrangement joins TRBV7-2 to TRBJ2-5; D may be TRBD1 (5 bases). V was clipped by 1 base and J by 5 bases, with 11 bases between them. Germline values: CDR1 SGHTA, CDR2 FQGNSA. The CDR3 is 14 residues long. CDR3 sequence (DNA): TGTGCCAGCAGCTTAGGGGGCCAGGTGGAGACCCAGTACTTC. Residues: CASSLGGQVETQYF.

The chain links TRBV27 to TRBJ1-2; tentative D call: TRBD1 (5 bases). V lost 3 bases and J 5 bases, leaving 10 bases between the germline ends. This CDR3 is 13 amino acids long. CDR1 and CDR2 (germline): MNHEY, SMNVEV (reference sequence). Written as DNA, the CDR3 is TGTGCCAGCAGTTTTCGGGGGGTTTATGGCTACACCTTC. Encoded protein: CASSFRGVYGYTF.

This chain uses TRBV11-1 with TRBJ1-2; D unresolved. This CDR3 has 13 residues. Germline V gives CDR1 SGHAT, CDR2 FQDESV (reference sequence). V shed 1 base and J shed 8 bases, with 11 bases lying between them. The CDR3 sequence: CASSLEGGRGYTF. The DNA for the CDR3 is TGTGCCAGCAGCTTAGAGGGAGGGCGCGGCTACACCTTC.

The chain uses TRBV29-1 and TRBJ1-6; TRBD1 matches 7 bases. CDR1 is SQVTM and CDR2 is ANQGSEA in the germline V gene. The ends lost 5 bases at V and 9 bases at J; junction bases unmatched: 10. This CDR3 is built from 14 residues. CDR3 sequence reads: CSVTTGTDGSPLHF. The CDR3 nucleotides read TGCAGCGTTACCACCGGGACAGATGGTTCACCCCTCCACTTT.

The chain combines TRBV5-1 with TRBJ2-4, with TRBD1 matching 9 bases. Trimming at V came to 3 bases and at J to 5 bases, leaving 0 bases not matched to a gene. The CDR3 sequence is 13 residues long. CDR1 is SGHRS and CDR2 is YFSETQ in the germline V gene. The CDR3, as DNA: TGCGCCAGCAGCTGGACAGGGGAAAACATTCAGTACTTC. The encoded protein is CASSWTGENIQYF. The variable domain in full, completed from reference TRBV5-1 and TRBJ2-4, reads KAGVTQTPRYLIKTRGQQVTLSCSPISGHRSVSWYQQTPGQGLQFLFEYFSETQRNKGNFPGRFSGRQFSNSRSEMNVSTLELGDSALYLCASSWTGENIQYFGAGTRLSVL.

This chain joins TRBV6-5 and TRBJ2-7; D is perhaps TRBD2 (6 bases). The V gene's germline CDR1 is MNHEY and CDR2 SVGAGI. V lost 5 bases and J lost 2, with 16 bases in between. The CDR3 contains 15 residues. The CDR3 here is CASSPPTRQAYEQYF. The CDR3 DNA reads TGTGCCAGCAGTCCACCGACTAGGCAAGCCTACGAGCAGTACTTC.

The CDR3: CASSRGTDHQPQHF. The CDR3 DNA reads TGTGCCAGTAGCAGGGGGACAGACCATCAGCCCCAGCATTTT. This chain uses TRBV19 with TRBJ1-5; 7 bases map to TRBD1. From germline, CDR1 is LNHDA and CDR2 SQIVND (reference sequence). This CDR3 is built from 14 residues. V shed 6 bases, J shed 5 bases, and the junction held 7 bases outside the gene matches.